Each of the 8 T cell receptor beta chains below was sequenced from the same sample in a study of T cells in Graves' hyperthyroidism and ophthalmopathy. Amplified TCR beta CDR3 regions came from RNA transcripts. The HTBI set primed first-round TCR CDR3 RT-PCR. TCRdb used MiXCR to reprocess the multiplex PCR reads, holding one entry per CDR3 protein. The profile covers some 400,000 distinct CDR3 sequences, with approximately 19% appearing a single time and 3% to 4.5% taken by the ten largest. The source material was blood. These receptors originate from a woman aged 18-29 years with Graves' hyperthyroidism.

This clonotype was found many times. This chain uses TRBV12-3 or TRBV12-4 with TRBJ2-1; D gene ambiguous. This CDR3 has 15 amino acids. Between the trimmed V and J ends, which lost 1 base and 9 bases, there was a span of 16 bases. CDR3 loop: CASSLGETTNGEQFF. The CDR3 DNA is TGTGCCAGCAGTTTAGGTGAGACGACGAATGGTGAGCAGTTCTTC.

This clonotype occurred many times. This sequence joins TRBV7-8 and TRBJ2-5; D remains unclear. V lost 5 bases and J lost 4, with 14 bases in between. The germline V gene encodes CDR1 SGHVS and CDR2 FQNEAQ. The CDR3 runs 14 residues. CDR3 sequence reads: CASSPPEGRETQYF. CDR3 DNA sequence: TGTGCCAGCAGCCCCCCAGAAGGGCGAGAGACCCAGTACTTC.

The table lists this clonotype with many counts. The CDR3 DNA reads TGTGCCAGCACAGATTATGGCTACACCTTC. Its translation is CASTDYGYTF. The chain has TRBV6-1 and TRBJ1-2, with D uncertain. The CDR3 loop spans 10 amino acids. CDR1 is MNHNS and CDR2 is SASEGT in the germline V gene. V lost 7 bases and J lost 5, with 5 bases in between.

Ten or more counts support this clonotype. The chain has TRBV29-1 and TRBJ1-1, with D tentatively TRBD1 (6 bases). The length of the CDR3 is 14 residues. Germline CDR1 is SQVTM and CDR2 is ANQGSEA. V lost 6 bases and J 1 base, leaving 15 bases between the germline ends. This CDR3 reads CSVVFGQTNTEAFF. The CDR3 nucleotides read TGCAGCGTCGTGTTCGGACAGACGAACACTGAAGCTTTCTTT.

This clonotype occurred many times. The V call is TRBV28, the J call TRBJ1-1; 8 nucleotides agree with TRBD1. J lost 0 bases, V lost 6 bases, and 9 bases had no gene match. The CDR3 sequence is 16 residues long. In germline, CDR1 is MDHEN, CDR2 SYDVKM. CDR3 coding DNA: TGTGCCAGCAGACTCGGACAGGGATTAATGAACACTGAAGCTTTCTTT. Residues: CASRLGQGLMNTEAFF.

The J gene is TRBJ2-7, the V gene TRBV18; D unclear. Germline V gene lookup returns CDR1 KGHSH and CDR2 LQKENI. The CDR3 contains 15 residues. Trimming left V 2 bases short and J 4 bases short, with 15 bases between. CDR3 region: CASSPTFSAWYEQYF. The CDR3 DNA is TGTGCCAGCTCACCAACGTTCTCAGCGTGGTACGAGCAGTACTTC.

This clonotype was found many times. This chain joins TRBV11-1 and TRBJ2-6, with D perhaps given as TRBD1 or TRBD2 (6 bases each). Deletions cut 3 bases from V and 2 bases from J, with 14 bases between. Germline loops: CDR1 SGHAT, CDR2 FQDESV (reference sequence). There are 17 residues in the CDR3. CDR3 loop: CASSFLGGATGANVLTF. The CDR3 DNA follows: TGTGCCAGCAGCTTTTTGGGGGGCGCCACTGGGGCCAACGTCCTGACTTTC.

This clonotype was counted at least ten times. This sequence joins TRBV5-1 and TRBJ2-7; 8 bases fit TRBD1. With 4 bases clipped from V and 3 bases from J, the junction kept 12 bases outside the gene matches. Germline CDR1 is SGHRS and CDR2 is YFSETQ. The CDR3 consists of 16 residues. The CDR3 DNA reads TGCGCCAGCAGCCCAACCCTGTTGGGACAGGACTACGAGCAGTACTTC. Its protein product is CASSPTLLGQDYEQYF.